What follows describes a single TCR beta chain. This specimen comes from a study of blood T cell repertoires in COVID-19. Original handling: Counts of nucleated cells, estimated from reference gene primer amplification, were obtained. Data came from immunoSEQ multiplex PCR; TCRdb stores just in-frame clones and leaves some out. Clone size and V and J calls were adopted from that table, with D and trimming inferred from the DNA. The sample lists roughly 300,000 clones, roughly 82% occurring once. The CDR3 runs to 17 residues. V lost 0 bases, J lost 8 bases, and 22 bases lay in between. Per germline, CDR1 MGHRA and CDR2 YSYEKL.

The receptor was derived from a woman aged 50 to 65 with acute or convalescent COVID-19. The chain uses TRBV4-1 and TRBJ1-1; D call uncertain. Specimen: peripheral blood. DNA for the CDR3: TGCGCCAGCAGCCAAGATCCTATGGGAGGGTCCCCCGTCGAAGCTTTCTTT. Translating gives CASSQDPMGGSPVEAFF.